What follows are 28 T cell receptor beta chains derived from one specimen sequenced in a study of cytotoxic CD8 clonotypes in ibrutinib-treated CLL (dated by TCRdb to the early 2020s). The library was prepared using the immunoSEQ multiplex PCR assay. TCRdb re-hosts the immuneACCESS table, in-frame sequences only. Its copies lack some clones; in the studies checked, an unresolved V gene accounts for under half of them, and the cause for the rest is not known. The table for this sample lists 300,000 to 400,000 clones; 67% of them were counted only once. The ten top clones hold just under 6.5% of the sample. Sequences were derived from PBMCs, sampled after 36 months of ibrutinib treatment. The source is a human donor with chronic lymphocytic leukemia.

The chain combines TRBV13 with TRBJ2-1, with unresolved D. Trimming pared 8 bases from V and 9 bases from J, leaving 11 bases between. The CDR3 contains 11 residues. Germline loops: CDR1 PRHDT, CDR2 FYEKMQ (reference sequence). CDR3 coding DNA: TGTGCCAGCCGAGCTATAACTGAGCAGTTCTTC. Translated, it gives CASRAITEQFF. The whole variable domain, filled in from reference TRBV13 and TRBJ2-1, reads AAGVIQSPRHLIKEKRETATLKCYPIPRHDTVYWYQQGPGQDPQFLISFYEKMQSDKGSIPDRFSAQQFSDYHSELNMSSLELGDSALYFCASRAITEQFFGPGTRLTVL.

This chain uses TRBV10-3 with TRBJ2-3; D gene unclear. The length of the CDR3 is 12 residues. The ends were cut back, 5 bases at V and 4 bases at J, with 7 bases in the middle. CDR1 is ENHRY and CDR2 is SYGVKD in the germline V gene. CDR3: CAISLNSDTQYF. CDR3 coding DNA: TGTGCCATCAGTTTGAATTCAGATACGCAGTATTTT.

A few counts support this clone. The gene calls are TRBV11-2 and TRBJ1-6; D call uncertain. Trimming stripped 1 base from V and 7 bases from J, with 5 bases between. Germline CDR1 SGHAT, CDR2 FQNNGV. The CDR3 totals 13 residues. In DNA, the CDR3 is TGTGCCAGCAGCTTAGCGGTGAATTCACCCCTCCACTTT. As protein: CASSLAVNSPLHF.

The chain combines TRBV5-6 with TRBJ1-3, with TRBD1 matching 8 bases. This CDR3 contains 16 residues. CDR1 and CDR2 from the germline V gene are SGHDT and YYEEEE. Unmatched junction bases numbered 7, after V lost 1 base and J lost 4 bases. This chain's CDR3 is CASSLRTGSGGNTIYF. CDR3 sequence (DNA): TGTGCCAGCAGCTTGCGGACAGGGTCGGGAGGAAACACCATATATTTT.

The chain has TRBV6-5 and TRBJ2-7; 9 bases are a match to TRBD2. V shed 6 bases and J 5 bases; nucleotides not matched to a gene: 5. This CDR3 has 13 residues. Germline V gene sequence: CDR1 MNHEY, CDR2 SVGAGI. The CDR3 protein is CASRGRTSDEQYF. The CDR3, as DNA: TGTGCCAGCAGGGGACGGACTAGCGACGAGCAGTACTTC.

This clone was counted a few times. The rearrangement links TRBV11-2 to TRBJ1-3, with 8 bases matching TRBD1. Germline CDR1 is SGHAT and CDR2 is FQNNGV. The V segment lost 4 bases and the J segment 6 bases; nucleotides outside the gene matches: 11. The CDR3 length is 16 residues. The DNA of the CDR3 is TGTGCCAGCAGCTCAGGGACAGGCTATCCCTTAAACACCATATATTTT. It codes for CASSSGTGYPLNTIYF. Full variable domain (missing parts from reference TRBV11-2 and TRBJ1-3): EAGVAQSPRYKIIEKRQSVAFWCNPISGHATLYWYQQILGQGPKLLIQFQNNGVVDDSQLPKDRFSAERLKGVDSTLKIQPAKLEDSAVYLCASSSGTGYPLNTIYFGEGSWLTVV.

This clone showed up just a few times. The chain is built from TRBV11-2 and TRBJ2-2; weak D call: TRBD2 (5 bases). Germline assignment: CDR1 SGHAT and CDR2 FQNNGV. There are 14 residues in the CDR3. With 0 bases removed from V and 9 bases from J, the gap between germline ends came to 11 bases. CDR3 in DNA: TGTGCCAGCAGCTTAGAACAGCGGTTCCGGGAGCTGTTTTTT. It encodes CASSLEQRFRELFF. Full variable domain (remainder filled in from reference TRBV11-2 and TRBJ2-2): EAGVAQSPRYKIIEKRQSVAFWCNPISGHATLYWYQQILGQGPKLLIQFQNNGVVDDSQLPKDRFSAERLKGVDSTLKIQPAKLEDSAVYLCASSLEQRFRELFFGEGSRLTVL.

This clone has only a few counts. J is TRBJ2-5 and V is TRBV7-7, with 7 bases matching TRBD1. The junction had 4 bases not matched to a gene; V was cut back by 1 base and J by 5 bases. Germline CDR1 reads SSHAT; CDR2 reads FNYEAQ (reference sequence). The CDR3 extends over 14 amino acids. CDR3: CASSLDRGGETQYF. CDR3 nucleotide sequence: TGTGCCAGCAGCTTAGACAGGGGTGGGGAGACCCAGTACTTC.

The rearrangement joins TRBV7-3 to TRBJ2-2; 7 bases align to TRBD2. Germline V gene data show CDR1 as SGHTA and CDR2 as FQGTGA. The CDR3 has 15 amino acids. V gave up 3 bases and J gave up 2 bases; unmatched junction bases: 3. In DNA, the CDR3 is TGTGCCAGCAGCTTGAGCGGGAAAAACACCGGGGAGCTGTTTTTT. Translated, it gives CASSLSGKNTGELFF.

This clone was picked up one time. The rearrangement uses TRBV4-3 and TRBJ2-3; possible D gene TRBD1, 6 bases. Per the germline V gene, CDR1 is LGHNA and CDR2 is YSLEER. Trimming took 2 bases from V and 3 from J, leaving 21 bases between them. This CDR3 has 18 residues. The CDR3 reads CASSQPNRQARGTDTQYF. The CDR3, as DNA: TGCGCCAGCAGCCAACCGAACCGACAGGCCCGTGGAACAGATACGCAGTATTTT.

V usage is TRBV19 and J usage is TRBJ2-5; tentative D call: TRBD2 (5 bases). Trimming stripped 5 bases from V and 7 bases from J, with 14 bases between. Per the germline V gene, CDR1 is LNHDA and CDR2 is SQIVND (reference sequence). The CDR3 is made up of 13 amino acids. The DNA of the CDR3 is TGTGCCAGTAGTTCTCCTAGCTGGGGGACCCAGTACTTC. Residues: CASSSPSWGTQYF.

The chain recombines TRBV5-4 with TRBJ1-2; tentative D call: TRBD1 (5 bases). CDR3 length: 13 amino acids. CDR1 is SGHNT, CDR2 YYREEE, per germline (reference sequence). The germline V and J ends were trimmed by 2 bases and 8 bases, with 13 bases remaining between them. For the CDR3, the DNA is TGTGCCAGCAGCTTAACAGGATGGCCCGGCTACACCTTC. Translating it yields CASSLTGWPGYTF.

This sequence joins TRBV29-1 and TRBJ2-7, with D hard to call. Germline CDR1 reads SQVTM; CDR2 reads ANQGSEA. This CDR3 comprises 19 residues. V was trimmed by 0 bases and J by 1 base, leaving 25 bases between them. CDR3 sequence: CSVEDLTLPRFCSSYEQYF. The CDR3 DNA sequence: TGCAGCGTTGAAGATCTAACTCTCCCTAGGTTTTGCTCTTCCTACGAGCAGTACTTC.

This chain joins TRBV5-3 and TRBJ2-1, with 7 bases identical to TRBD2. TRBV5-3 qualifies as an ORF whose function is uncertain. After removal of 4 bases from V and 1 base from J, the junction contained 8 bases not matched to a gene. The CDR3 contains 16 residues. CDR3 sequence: CARSQKRDLSYNEQFF. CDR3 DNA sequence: TGTGCCAGAAGCCAAAAGCGGGATTTATCCTACAATGAGCAGTTCTTC.

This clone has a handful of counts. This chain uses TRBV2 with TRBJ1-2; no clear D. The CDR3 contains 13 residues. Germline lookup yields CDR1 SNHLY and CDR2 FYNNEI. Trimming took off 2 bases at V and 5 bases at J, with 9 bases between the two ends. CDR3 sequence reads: CASSEYQTYGYTF. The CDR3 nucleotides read TGTGCCAGCAGTGAATACCAGACATATGGCTACACCTTC.

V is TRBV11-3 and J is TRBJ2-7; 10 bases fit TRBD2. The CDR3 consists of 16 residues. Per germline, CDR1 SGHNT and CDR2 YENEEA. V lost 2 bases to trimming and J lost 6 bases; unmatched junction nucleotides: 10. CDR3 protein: CASSLSPSGSVAEQYF. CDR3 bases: TGTGCCAGCAGCTTATCTCCTAGCGGGAGTGTCGCCGAGCAGTACTTC. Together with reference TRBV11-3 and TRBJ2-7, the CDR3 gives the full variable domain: EAGVVQSPRYKIIEKKQPVAFWCNPISGHNTLYWYLQNLGQGPELLIRYENEEAVDDSQLPKDRFSAERLKGVDSTLKIQPAELGDSAVYLCASSLSPSGSVAEQYFGPGTRLTVT.

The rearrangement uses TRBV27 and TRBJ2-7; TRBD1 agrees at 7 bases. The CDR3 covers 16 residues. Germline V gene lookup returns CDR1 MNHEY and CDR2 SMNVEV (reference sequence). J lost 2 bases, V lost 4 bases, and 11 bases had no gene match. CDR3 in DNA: TGTGCCAGCAGTTCGACAGGGATGTACAATCCCTACGAGCAGTACTTC. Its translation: CASSSTGMYNPYEQYF.

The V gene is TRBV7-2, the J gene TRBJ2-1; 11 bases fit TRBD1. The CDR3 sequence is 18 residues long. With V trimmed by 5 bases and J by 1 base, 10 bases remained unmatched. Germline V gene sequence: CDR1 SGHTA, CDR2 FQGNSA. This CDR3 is CASSPGQGAAGSYNEQFF. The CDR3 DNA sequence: TGTGCCAGCAGCCCCGGACAGGGGGCGGCGGGATCCTACAATGAGCAGTTCTTC.

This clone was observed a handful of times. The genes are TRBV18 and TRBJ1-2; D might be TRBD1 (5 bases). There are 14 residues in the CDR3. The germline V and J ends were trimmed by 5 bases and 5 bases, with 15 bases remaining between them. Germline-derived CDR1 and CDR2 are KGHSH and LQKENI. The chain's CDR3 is CASSSGRGNYGYTF. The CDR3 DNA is TGTGCCAGCTCATCGGGACGGGGGAATTATGGCTACACCTTC.

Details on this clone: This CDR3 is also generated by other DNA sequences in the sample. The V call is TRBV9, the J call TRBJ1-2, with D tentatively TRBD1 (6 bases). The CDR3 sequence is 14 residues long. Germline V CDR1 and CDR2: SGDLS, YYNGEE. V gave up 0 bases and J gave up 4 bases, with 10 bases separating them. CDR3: CASSVVGGAYGYTF. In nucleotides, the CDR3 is TGTGCCAGCAGCGTAGTAGGGGGAGCCTATGGCTACACCTTC.

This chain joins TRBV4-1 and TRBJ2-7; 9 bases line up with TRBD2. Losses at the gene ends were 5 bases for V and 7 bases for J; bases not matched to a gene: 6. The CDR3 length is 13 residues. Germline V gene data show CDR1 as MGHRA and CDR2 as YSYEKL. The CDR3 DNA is TGCGCCAGCAGCGCCGCGGGGGGGTCTGAGCAGTACTTC. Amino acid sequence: CASSAAGGSEQYF.

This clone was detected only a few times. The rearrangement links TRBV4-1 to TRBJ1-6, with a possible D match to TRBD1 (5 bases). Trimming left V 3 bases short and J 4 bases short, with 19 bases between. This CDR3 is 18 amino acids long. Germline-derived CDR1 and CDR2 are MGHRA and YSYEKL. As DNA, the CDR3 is TGCGCCAGCAGCCACCCTATGGGGGGGGTGGCTTATAATTCACCCCTCCACTTT. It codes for CASSHPMGGVAYNSPLHF.

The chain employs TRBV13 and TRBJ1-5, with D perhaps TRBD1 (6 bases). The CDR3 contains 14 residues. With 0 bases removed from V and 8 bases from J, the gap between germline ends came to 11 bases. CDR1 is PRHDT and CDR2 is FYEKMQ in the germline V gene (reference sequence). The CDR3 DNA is TGTGCCAGCAGCTTAGGAGGGGACATGGAGCCCCAGCATTTT. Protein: CASSLGGDMEPQHF.

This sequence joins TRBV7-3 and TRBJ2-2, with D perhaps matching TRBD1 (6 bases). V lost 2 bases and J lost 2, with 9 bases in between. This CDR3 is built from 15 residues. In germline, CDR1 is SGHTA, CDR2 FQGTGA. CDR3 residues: CASSLPRGNTGELFF. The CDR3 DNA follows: TGTGCCAGCAGCTTACCCAGGGGAAACACCGGGGAGCTGTTTTTT.

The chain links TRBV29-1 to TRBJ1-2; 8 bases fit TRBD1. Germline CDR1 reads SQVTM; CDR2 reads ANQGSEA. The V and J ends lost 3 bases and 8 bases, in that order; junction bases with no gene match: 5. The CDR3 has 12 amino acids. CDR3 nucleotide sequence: TGCAGCGTTGACGCAGGGGGCGCAGGCTACACCTTC. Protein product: CSVDAGGAGYTF.

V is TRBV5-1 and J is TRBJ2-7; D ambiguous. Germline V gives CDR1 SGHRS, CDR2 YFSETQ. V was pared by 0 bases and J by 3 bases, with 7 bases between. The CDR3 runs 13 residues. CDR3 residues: CASSLELVYEQYF. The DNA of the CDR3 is TGCGCCAGCAGCTTGGAGCTGGTCTACGAGCAGTACTTC. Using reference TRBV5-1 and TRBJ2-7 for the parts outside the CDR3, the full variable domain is KAGVTQTPRYLIKTRGQQVTLSCSPISGHRSVSWYQQTPGQGLQFLFEYFSETQRNKGNFPGRFSGRQFSNSRSEMNVSTLELGDSALYLCASSLELVYEQYFGPGTRLTVT.

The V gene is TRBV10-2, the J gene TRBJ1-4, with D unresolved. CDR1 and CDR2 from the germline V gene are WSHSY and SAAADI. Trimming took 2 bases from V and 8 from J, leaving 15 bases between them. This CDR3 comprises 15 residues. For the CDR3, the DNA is TGCGCCAGCAGTGAGGACACCCGCGTTAGGGAAAAACTGTTTTTT. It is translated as CASSEDTRVREKLFF.

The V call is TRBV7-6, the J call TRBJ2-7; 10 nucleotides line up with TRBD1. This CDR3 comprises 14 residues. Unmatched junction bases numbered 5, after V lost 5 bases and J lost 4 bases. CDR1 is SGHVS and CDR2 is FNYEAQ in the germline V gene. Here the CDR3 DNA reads TGTGCCAGCAGCCCCGGGACAGGGGTTTACGAGCAGTACTTC. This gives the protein CASSPGTGVYEQYF.